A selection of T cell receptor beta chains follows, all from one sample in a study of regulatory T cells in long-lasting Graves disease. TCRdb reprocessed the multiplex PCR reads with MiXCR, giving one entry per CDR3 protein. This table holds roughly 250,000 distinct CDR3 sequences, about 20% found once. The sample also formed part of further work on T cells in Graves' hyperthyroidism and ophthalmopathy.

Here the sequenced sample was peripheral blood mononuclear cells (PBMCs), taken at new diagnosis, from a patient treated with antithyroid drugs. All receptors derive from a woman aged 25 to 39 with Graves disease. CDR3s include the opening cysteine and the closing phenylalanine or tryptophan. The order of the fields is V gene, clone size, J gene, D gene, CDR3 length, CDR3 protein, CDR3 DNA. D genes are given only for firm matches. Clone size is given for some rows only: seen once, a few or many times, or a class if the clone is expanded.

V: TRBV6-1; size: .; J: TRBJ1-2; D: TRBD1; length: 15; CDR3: CASSRRLTGDYGYTF; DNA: TGTGCCAGCAGTCGACGACTAACAGGGGACTATGGCTACACCTTC
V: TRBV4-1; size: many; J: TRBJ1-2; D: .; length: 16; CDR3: CASSQPGGKRIYGYTF; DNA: TGCGCCAGCAGCCAGCCGGGGGGAAAGAGGATCTATGGCTACACCTTC
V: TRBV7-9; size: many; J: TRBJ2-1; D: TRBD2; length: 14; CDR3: CASSMGLTYAEQFF; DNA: TGTGCCAGCAGCATGGGACTAACCTACGCTGAGCAGTTCTTC
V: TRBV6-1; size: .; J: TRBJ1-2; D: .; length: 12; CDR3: CASSQDDYGYTF; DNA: TGTGCCAGCAGCCAGGATGACTATGGCTACACCTTC
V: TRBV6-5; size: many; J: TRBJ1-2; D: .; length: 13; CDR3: CASSYSRGDGYTF; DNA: TGTGCCAGCAGTTACTCCCGCGGGGATGGCTACACCTTC
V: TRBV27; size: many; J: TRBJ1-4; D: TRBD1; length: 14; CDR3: CASSFGQGAKKLFF; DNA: TGTGCCAGCAGTTTCGGGCAGGGGGCGAAAAAACTGTTTTTT
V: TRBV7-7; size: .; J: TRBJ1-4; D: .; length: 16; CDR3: CASSLARETRDEKLFF; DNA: TGTGCTAGCAGCTTAGCGCGAGAGACTAGAGATGAAAAACTGTTTTTT
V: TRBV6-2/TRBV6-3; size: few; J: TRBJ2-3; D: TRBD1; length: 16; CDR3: CASSLLPGQGTDTQYF; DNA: TGTGCCAGCAGCCTATTACCGGGACAGGGAACAGATACGCAGTATTTT
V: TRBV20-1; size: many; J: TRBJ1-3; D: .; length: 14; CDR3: CSAREPYPGNTIYF; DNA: TGCAGTGCTAGAGAGCCTTACCCTGGAAACACCATATATTTT
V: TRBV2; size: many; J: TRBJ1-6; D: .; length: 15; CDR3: CASSEAGTANSPLHF; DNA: TGTGCCAGCAGTGAAGCCGGGACGGCGAATTCACCCCTCCACTTT
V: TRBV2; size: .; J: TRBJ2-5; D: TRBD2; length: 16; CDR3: CASSEAPSGGWETQYF; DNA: TGTGCCAGCAGTGAAGCCCCTAGCGGGGGGTGGGAGACCCAGTACTTC
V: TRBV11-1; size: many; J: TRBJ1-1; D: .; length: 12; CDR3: CASSLISTEAFF; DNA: TGTGCCAGCAGCCTCATTTCCACTGAAGCTTTCTTT
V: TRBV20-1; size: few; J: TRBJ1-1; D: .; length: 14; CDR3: CSVPGAGKNTEAFF; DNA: TGCAGTGTCCCCGGGGCAGGGAAGAACACTGAAGCTTTCTTT
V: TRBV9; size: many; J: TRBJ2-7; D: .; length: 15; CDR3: CASSVEGLYANEQYF; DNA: TGTGCCAGCAGCGTAGAAGGCTTGTACGCCAACGAGCAGTACTTC
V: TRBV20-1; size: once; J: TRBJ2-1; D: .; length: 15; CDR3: CSARDVESSYNEQFF; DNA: TGCAGTGCTAGAGATGTCGAAAGCTCCTACAATGAGCAGTTCTTC
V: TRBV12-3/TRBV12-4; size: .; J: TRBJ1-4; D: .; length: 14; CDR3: CASSQYRVGEKLFF; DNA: TGTGCCAGCAGCCAATACAGGGTGGGGGAAAAACTGTTTTTT
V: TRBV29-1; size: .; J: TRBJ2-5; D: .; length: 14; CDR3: CSVILAVIQEAQYF; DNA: TGCAGCGTTATCCTAGCTGTAATCCAAGAGGCCCAGTACTTC
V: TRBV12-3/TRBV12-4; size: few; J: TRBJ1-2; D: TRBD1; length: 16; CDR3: CASSLRPGTGSDGYTF; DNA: TGTGCCAGCAGTCTCCGTCCCGGGACAGGGAGTGACGGCTACACCTTC
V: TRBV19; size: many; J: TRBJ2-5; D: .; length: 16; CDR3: CASSNGDLTGRETQYF; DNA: TGTGCCAGTAGTAACGGGGACCTGACTGGGAGGGAGACCCAGTACTTC
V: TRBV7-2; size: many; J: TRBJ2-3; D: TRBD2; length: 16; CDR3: CASSLEGWGGADTQYF; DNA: TGTGCCAGCAGCTTAGAAGGATGGGGGGGGGCAGATACGCAGTATTTT
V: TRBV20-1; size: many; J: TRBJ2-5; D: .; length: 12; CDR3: CSASVGRETQYF; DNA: TGCAGTGCTAGTGTAGGGCGAGAGACCCAGTACTTC
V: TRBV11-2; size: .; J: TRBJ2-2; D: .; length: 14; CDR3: CASSQVGETGELFF; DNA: TGTGCCAGCAGCCAAGTAGGGGAAACCGGGGAGCTGTTTTTT
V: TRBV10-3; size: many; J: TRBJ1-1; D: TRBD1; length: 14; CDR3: CAISEQGARSEAFF; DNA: TGTGCCATCAGTGAACAGGGGGCGCGGTCTGAAGCTTTCTTT
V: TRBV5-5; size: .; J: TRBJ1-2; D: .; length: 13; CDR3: CASSSSGTYGYTF; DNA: TGTGCCAGCAGCTCGTCAGGGACCTATGGCTACACCTTC
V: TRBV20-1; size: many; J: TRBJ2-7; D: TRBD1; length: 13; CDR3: CSASRDRDYEQYF; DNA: TGCAGTGCTAGCCGGGACAGGGACTACGAGCAGTACTTC
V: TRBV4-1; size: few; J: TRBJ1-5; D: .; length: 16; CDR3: CASSHTQGWGYQPQHF; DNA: TGCGCCAGCAGCCATACACAGGGTTGGGGCTATCAGCCCCAGCATTTT
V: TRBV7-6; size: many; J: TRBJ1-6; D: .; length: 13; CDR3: CASSSRPNSPLHF; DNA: TGTGCCAGCAGCTCGCGACCAAATTCACCCCTCCACTTT
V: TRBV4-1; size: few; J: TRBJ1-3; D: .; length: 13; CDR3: CASSQGFGNTIYF; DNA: TGCGCCAGCAGCCAGGGGTTCGGAAACACCATATATTTT
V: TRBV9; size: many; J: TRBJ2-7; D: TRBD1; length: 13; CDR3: CASSVGTGSEQYF; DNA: TGTGCCAGCAGCGTAGGGACAGGGAGCGAGCAGTACTTC
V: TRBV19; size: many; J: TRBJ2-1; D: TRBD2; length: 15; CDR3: CASSPSGGSFNEQFF; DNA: TGTGCCAGTAGCCCTAGCGGGGGTTCGTTTAATGAGCAGTTCTTC
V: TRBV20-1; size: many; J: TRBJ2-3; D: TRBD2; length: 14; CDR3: CSAGSGGSTDTQYF; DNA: TGCAGTGCAGGTAGCGGGGGCTCCACAGATACGCAGTATTTT
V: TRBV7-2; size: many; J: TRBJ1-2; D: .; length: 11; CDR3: CASRAGSGYTF; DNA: TGTGCCAGCAGGGCAGGGTCGGGCTACACCTTC
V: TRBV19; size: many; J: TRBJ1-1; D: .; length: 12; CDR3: CATTQGNTEAFF; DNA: TGTGCCACCACACAGGGGAACACTGAAGCTTTCTTT
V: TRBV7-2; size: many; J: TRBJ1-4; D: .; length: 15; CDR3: CASSLGAATNEKLFF; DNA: TGTGCCAGCAGCCTGGGGGCTGCAACTAATGAAAAACTGTTTTTT
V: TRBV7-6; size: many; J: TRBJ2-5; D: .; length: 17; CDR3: CASSPTDLEGIQETQYF; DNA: TGTGCCAGCAGCCCTACTGACCTTGAGGGTATACAAGAGACCCAGTACTTC
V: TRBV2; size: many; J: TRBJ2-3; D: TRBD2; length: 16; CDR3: CASSEARRGGTDTQYF; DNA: TGTGCCAGCAGTGAAGCGCGGCGGGGGGGGACGGATACGCAGTATTTT
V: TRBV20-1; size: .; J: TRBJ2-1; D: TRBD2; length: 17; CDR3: CSATGTSGVGDYNEQFF; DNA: TGCAGTGCGACCGGGACTAGCGGGGTGGGGGACTACAATGAGCAGTTCTTC
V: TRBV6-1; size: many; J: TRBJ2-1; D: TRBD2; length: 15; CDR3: CAVRLAGVSYNEQFF; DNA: TGTGCCGTCCGACTAGCGGGGGTTTCTTACAATGAGCAGTTCTTC
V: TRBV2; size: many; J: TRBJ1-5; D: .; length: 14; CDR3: CASTGSYSNQPQHF; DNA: TGTGCCAGCACGGGCAGCTATAGCAATCAGCCCCAGCATTTT
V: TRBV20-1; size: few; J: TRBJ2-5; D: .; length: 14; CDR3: CSARLEMLQETQYF; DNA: TGCAGTGCTAGGCTGGAGATGTTGCAAGAGACCCAGTACTTC
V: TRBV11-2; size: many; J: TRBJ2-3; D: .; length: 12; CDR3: CASSFELDTQYF; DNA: TGTGCCAGCAGCTTCGAGTTAGATACGCAGTATTTT
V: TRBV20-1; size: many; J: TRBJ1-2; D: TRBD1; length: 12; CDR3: CSARDQGEGYTF; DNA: TGCAGTGCTAGGGACCAGGGGGAAGGCTACACCTTC
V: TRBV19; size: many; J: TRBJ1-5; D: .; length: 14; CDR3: CASTLADSNQPQHF; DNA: TGTGCCAGTACGTTGGCCGATAGCAATCAGCCCCAGCATTTT
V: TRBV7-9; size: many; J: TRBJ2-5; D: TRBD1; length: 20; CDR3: CASSLVRTGGSGKVWETQYF; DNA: TGTGCCAGCAGCTTAGTACGGACAGGGGGCTCGGGCAAGGTTTGGGAGACCCAGTACTTC
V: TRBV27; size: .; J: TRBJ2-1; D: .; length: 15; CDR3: CASSSLLGTFNEQFF; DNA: TGTGCCAGCAGTTCCCTCCTCGGGACTTTCAATGAGCAGTTCTTC
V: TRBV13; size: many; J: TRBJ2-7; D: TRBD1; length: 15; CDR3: CASSYGQGARNEQYF; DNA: TGTGCCAGCAGCTACGGACAGGGGGCCAGGAACGAGCAGTACTTC